The rows below give T cell receptor beta chains drawn from one sample of a study of blood T cell repertoires in COVID-19. Method: immunoSEQ multiplex PCR; TCRdb's copy keeps in-frame clones and lacks some. The table lists around 190,000 clones, roughly 86% of them singletons. Material: PBMCs or T cells enriched from blood (not recorded which). The receptors stem from a man younger than 30 with acute COVID-19. Each CDR3 is given with its conserved first and last residue. The D gene is left open where the match is weak. Some rows have no size entry. The others give once, few or many, or a class for an expanded clone.

-	TRBJ1-5	TRBV7-8	TRBD1	TGTGCCAGCAGCTCCCGACAGGGGGCAGGAAGCAATCAGCCCCAGCATTTT	CASSSRQGAGSNQPQHF
once	TRBJ2-3	TRBV10-3	-	TGTGCCATCAGTGAGTCGAGAGCCCCACCCACAGATACGCAGTATTTT	CAISESRAPPTDTQYF
-	TRBJ2-7	TRBV5-8	-	TGTGCCAGCAGCTTGGTGGTTCTGAGTTACTACGAGCAGTACTTC	CASSLVVLSYYEQYF
-	TRBJ2-3	TRBV24-1	-	TGTGCCACCAGTGATTCGGGACTCCGGGATACGCAGTATTTT	CATSDSGLRDTQYF
-	TRBJ2-7	TRBV19	-	TGTGCCAGTAGCTCGACACCGTCTCCCTCCGAGCAGTACTTC	CASSSTPSPSEQYF
-	TRBJ1-2	TRBV20-1	-	TGCAGTGCTTGGGGGGGTGACCTGGACACCTTC	CSAWGGDLDTF
-	TRBJ2-7	TRBV19	TRBD2	TGTGCCAGTAGTAGTAGACAGAGTCGCTCGGGAGGTATCTACGAGCAGTACTTC	CASSSRQSRSGGIYEQYF
-	TRBJ1-1	TRBV24-1	-	TGTGCCACCAGTGATTTCGGGACAACTGAAGCTTTCTTT	CATSDFGTTEAFF
-	TRBJ1-5	TRBV24-1	-	TGTGCCACCAGTGACCCGTATAGCAATCAGCCCCAGCATTTT	CATSDPYSNQPQHF
-	TRBJ1-6	TRBV5-4	-	TGTGCCAGCAGCGCTCGAATAGAGCGGGATTCACCCCTCCACTTT	CASSARIERDSPLHF
-	TRBJ2-5	TRBV2	TRBD1	TGTGCCAGCACAAGCACAGGGGTCCAAGGGACCCAGTACTTC	CASTSTGVQGTQYF
-	TRBJ1-1	TRBV9	-	TGTGCCAGCAGCGTAGAGAAGGGGTTGAACACTGAAGCTTTCTTT	CASSVEKGLNTEAFF
-	TRBJ2-5	TRBV27	TRBD2	TGTGCCAGCAGCTTCTCAGGAGCGGGAGGGAGAGAGACCCAGTACTTC	CASSFSGAGGRETQYF
-	TRBJ1-4	TRBV29-1	-	TGCAGCGTTGAGGGGGGGACTAATGAAAAACTGTTTTTT	CSVEGGTNEKLFF
-	TRBJ1-5	TRBV6-2/TRBV6-3	-	TGTGCCAGCAGTTCGTGGAGCGGGGGGCAAGTCGCAAGCAATCAGCCCCAGCATTTT	CASSSWSGGQVASNQPQHF
-	TRBJ2-7	TRBV29-1	TRBD2	TGCAGCGTCGGTAGCGGGTACGAGCAGTACTTC	CSVGSGYEQYF
-	TRBJ2-7	TRBV18	-	TGTGCCAGCTCACTCTCGGCTTCAGCGGGCGAGCAGTACTTC	CASSLSASAGEQYF
-	TRBJ1-3	TRBV2	-	TGTGCCAGCAGTGAACCAGGGGCTGGAAACACCATATATTTT	CASSEPGAGNTIYF
once	TRBJ2-7	TRBV11-3	-	TGTGCCAGCAGCCCCGGGTCCGGGGGCGAGCAGTACTTC	CASSPGSGGEQYF
-	TRBJ1-1	TRBV5-1	TRBD1	TGCGCCAGCAGCGGCGACAGGGGAGACACTGAAGCTTTCTTT	CASSGDRGDTEAFF
-	TRBJ1-4	TRBV28	-	TGTGCCAGCAGTCCTCCCCAGGGTTTGGTAAAACTGTTTTTT	CASSPPQGLVKLFF
-	TRBJ1-6	TRBV18	-	TGTGCCAGCTCACCTACGGACAGCCTTAACTCCTATAATTCACCCCTCCACTTT	CASSPTDSLNSYNSPLHF
-	TRBJ2-5	TRBV3-1/TRBV3-2	-	TGTGCCAGCAGCCAGTTCCCACTTCTTAACTGGTCGGAGACCCAGTACTTC	CASSQFPLLNWSETQYF
once	TRBJ2-7	TRBV3-1/TRBV3-2	-	TGTGCCAGCAGCCAAATCGGAGTGGCCTACGAGCAGTACTTC	CASSQIGVAYEQYF
-	TRBJ1-1	TRBV28	TRBD1	TGTGCCAGCAGTTACCTTCCCGAGACAGGGGAAGACACTGAAGCTTTCTTT	CASSYLPETGEDTEAFF